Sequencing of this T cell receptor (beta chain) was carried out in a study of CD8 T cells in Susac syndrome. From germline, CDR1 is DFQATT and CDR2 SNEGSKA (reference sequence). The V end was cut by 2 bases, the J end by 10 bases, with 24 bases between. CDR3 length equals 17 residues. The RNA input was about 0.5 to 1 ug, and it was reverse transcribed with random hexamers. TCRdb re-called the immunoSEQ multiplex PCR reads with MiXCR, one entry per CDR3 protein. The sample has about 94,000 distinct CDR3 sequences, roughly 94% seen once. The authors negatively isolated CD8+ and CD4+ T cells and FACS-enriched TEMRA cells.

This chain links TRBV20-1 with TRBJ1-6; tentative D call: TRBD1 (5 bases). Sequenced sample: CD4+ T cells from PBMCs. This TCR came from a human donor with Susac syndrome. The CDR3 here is CSARTPRGSLGNSPLHF. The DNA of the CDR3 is TGCAGTGCTAGAACCCCACGGGGCTCTCTTGGGAACTCACCCCTCCACTTT.